The 5 T cell receptor beta chains given below trace back to one sample, sequenced in a study of cytotoxic CD8 clonotypes in ibrutinib-treated CLL. The method was immunoSEQ multiplex PCR; TCRdb's version includes in-frame clones alone and lacks a portion of them. The sample includes roughly 70,000 clones, more than 75% of them seen just once. Sample: PBMCs, taken at disease progression, from a patient treated with ibrutinib. The source of these receptors is a human donor with chronic lymphocytic leukemia.

This clone was counted between two and nine times. The V and J genes are TRBV11-2 and TRBJ1-1; D unclear. Per the germline V gene, CDR1 is SGHAT and CDR2 is FQNNGV. The CDR3 sequence is 13 residues long. V gave up 5 bases and J gave up 0 bases, with 7 bases separating them. The CDR3 loop reads CASSPYMNTEAFF. In nucleotides, the CDR3 is TGTGCCAGCAGCCCCTATATGAACACTGAAGCTTTCTTT.

The chain is built from TRBV7-9 and TRBJ1-5; D unclear. From germline, CDR1 is SEHNR and CDR2 FQNEAQ (reference sequence). This CDR3 is built from 15 residues. The V and J ends lost 1 base and 0 bases respectively, with 7 bases between them. Here the CDR3 reads CASSLVGNSNQPQHF. Written as DNA, the CDR3 is TGTGCCAGCAGCTTAGTTGGAAATAGCAATCAGCCCCAGCATTTT. The variable domain in full, completed from reference TRBV7-9 and TRBJ1-5, reads DTGVSQNPRHKITKRGQNVTFRCDPISEHNRLYWYRQTLGQGPEFLTYFQNEAQLEKSRLLSDRFSAERPKGSFSTLEIQRTEQGDSAMYLCASSLVGNSNQPQHFGDGTRLSIL.

The rearrangement joins TRBV5-4 to TRBJ2-7; 11 bases map to TRBD2. This CDR3 has 15 residues. Trimming removed 0 bases from V and 4 bases from J; junction bases left unmatched: 3. CDR1 SGHNT and CDR2 YYREEE come from the germline V gene (reference sequence). The CDR3 loop reads CASSLASGGQYEQYF. DNA for the CDR3: TGTGCCAGCAGCTTGGCTAGCGGGGGGCAGTACGAGCAGTACTTC.

CDR3 amino acids: CASSPADSNQPQHF. The CDR3 region has the DNA TGTGCCAGCAGTCCGGCAGATAGCAATCAGCCCCAGCATTTT. The rearrangement links TRBV28 to TRBJ1-5; D is unresolved. The V end lost 5 bases, the J end lost 0 bases, and 8 bases lay between the germline ends. Germline V gene data show CDR1 as MDHEN and CDR2 as SYDVKM. This CDR3 is 14 amino acids long. Full variable domain (outside the CDR3, taken from reference TRBV28 and TRBJ1-5): DVKVTQSSRYLVKRTGEKVFLECVQDMDHENMFWYRQDPGLGLRLIYFSYDVKMKEKGDIPEGYSVSREKKERFSLILESASTNQTSMYLCASSPADSNQPQHFGDGTRLSIL.

In this sample, this clone turned up once. In DNA, the CDR3 is TGTGCCAGCAGCTTAACGGGGCCCTACGAGCAGTACTTC. It is translated as CASSLTGPYEQYF. V gene TRBV7-3 combines with J gene TRBJ2-7; a possible D gene is TRBD1 (5 bases). The CDR3 totals 13 residues. V lost 0 bases and J lost 2, with 5 bases in between. The germline CDR1 and CDR2 sequences are SGHTA and FQGTGA.